The clone carrying this T cell receptor beta chain was observed a few times. The antigen is not known. Germline CDR1 and CDR2: MNHEY and SVGEGT. Deletions cut 0 bases from V and 2 bases from J, with 8 bases between. This CDR3 is 14 amino acids long. This entry is derived from a study of metastatic and nonmetastatic thyroid tumors. The wider study: The authors compared repertoires across blood and tumor or nodule tissue from malignant and benign thyroid patients. General observations from the study: Versus benign nodules, malignant thyroid tumors reportedly had significantly higher TCR beta diversity, in blood and tumor.

Source study methods: A distant-metastasis classifier for papillary thyroid cancer was built using CDR3 differences across clinicopathological groups. TCRdb re-called the PCR reads via MiXCR. In this record, the V and J calls reflect TCRdb's handling and not the investigators' own analysis. The sample consists of 20,000 to 25,000 clones, 24% of them appearing once. The entire patient cohort was treatment-naive prior to thyroid surgery. This chain uses TRBV6-2 or TRBV6-3 with TRBJ2-7; D ambiguous. The source is a male donor with papillary thyroid cancer or a benign thyroid nodule (not recorded which). Some clones in this sample may be carry-over from other donors' samples. The sequencing sample was made of tumor tissue. The DNA for the CDR3 is TGTGCCAGCAGTTACTCTTACCGTACCTACGAGCAGTACTTC. As protein: CASSYSYRTYEQYF.